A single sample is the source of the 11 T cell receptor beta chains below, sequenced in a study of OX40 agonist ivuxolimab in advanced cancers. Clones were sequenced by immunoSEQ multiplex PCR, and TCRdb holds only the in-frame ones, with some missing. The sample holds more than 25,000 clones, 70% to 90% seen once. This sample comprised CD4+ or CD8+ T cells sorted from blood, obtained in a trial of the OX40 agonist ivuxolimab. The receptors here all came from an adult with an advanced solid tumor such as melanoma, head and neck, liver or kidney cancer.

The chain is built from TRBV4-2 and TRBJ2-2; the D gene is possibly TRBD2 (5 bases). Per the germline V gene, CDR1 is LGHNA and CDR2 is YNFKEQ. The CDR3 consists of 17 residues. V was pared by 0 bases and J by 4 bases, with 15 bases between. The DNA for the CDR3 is TGTGCCAGCAGCCAAGATTTGGGGAGTCCGATCACCGGGGAGCTGTTTTTT. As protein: CASSQDLGSPITGELFF.

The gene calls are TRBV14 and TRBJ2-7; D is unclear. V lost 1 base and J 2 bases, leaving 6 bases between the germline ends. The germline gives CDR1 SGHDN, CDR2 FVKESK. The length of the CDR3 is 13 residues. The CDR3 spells CASSQGVAYEQYF. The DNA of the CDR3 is TGTGCCAGCAGCCAAGGGGTAGCCTACGAGCAGTACTTC.

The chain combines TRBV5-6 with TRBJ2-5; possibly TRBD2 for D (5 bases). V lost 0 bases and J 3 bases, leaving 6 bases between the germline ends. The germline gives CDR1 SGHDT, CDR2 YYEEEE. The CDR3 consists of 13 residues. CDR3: CASSLAGKETQYF. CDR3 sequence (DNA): TGTGCCAGCAGCTTGGCGGGGAAAGAGACCCAGTACTTC.

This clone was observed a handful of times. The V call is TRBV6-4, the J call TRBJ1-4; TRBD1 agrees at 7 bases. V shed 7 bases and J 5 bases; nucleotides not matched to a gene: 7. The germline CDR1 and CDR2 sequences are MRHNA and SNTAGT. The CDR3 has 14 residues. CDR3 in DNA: TGTGCCAGCACTCCCGGGACAGAGAATGAAAAACTGTTTTTT. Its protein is CASTPGTENEKLFF.

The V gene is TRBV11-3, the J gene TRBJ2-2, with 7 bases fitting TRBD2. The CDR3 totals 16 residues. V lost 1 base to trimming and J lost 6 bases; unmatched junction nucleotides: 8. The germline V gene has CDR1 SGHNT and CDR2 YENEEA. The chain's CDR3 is CASSLAGTTRAGELFF. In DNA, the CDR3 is TGTGCCAGCAGCTTAGCCGGGACTACCCGAGCCGGGGAGCTGTTTTTT.

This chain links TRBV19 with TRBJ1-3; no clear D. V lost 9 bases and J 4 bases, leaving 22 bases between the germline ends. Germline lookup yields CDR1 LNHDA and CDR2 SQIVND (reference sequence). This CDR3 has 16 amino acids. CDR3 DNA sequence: TGTGCCAGCGCCGGGAGAGGGCATAAGACAGGAAACACCATATATTTT. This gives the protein CASAGRGHKTGNTIYF. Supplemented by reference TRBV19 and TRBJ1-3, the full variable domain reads DGGITQSPKYLFRKEGQNVTLSCEQNLNHDAMYWYRQDPGQGLRLIYYSQIVNDFQKGDIAEGYSVSREKKESFPLTVTSAQKNPTAFYLCASAGRGHKTGNTIYFGEGSWLTVV.

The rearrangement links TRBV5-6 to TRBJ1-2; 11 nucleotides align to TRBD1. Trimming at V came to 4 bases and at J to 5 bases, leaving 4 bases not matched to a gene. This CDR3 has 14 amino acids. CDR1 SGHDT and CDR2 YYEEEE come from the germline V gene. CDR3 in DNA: TGTGCCAGCAGCAATGGACAGGGGGCGTATGGCTACACCTTC. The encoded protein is CASSNGQGAYGYTF.

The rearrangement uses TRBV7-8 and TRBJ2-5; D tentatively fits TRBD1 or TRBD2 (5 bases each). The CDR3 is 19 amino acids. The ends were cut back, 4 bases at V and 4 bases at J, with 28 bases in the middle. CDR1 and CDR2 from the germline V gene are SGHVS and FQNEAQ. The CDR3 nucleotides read TGTGCCAGCAGCTCCCCCCGGGGTTCCACGGGGCGTTGGAGAGAGACCCAGTACTTC. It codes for CASSSPRGSTGRWRETQYF. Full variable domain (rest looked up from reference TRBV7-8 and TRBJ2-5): GAGVSQSPRYKVAKRGQDVALRCDPISGHVSLFWYQQALGQGPEFLTYFQNEAQLDKSGLPSDRFFAERPEGSVSTLKIQRTQQEDSAVYLCASSSPRGSTGRWRETQYFGPGTRLLVL.

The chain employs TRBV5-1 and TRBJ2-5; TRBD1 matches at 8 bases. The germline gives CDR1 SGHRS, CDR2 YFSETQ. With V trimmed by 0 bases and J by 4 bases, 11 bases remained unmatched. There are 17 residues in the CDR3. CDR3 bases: TGCGCCAGCAGCTTGGGGACCGCAGGGGGCGTTCCAGAGACCCAGTACTTC. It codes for CASSLGTAGGVPETQYF.

CDR3 in amino acids: CASSPRGGRSEQYF. In nucleotides, the CDR3 is TGTGCCAGCAGCCCCCGAGGCGGGCGAAGTGAGCAGTACTTC. The V gene is TRBV9, the J gene TRBJ2-7; a weak D match, TRBD2 (5 bases). Germline V gene sequence: CDR1 SGDLS, CDR2 YYNGEE. V gave up 4 bases and J gave up 7 bases, with 18 bases separating them. The CDR3 covers 14 residues.

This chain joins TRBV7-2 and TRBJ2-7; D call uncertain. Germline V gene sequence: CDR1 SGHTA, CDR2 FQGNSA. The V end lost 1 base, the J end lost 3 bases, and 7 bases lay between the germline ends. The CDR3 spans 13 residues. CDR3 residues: CASSLEPLYEQYF. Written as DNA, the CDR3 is TGTGCCAGCAGCTTAGAACCCCTCTACGAGCAGTACTTC.